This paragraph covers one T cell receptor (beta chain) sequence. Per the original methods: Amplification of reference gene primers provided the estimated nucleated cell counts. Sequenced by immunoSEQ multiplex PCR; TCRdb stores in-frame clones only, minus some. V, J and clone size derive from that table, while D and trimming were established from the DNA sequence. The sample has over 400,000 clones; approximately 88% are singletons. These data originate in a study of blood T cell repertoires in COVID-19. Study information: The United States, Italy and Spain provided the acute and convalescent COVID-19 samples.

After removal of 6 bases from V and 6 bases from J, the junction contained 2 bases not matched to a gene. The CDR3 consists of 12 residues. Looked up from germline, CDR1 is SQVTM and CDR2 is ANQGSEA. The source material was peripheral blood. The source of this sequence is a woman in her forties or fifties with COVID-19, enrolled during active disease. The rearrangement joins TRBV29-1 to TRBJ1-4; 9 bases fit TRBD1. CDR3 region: CSVRDRDEKLFF. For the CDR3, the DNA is TGCAGCGTCCGGGACAGGGATGAAAAACTGTTTTTT.